This T cell receptor beta chain came from a study of patients and donors after allogeneic stem cell transplantation. This clonotype was detected a few times. Via MiXCR, TCRdb re-called the RT-PCR reads, giving one row per CDR3 protein. The sample shows 400,000 to 450,000 distinct CDR3 sequences, roughly 16% of them seen only once. The sequenced sample consisted of blood, either unsorted or a sorted T cell fraction (not recorded which). This clonotype was sampled from a human donor who was either an allogeneic HSCT recipient or a stem cell or donor lymphocyte infusion donor (not recorded which). It is not recorded whose cells these are; they may come from a transplant donor.

In DNA, the CDR3 is TGTGCCAGCAGCCCTCGTGGGACTAACGGAGATACGCAGTATTTT. It specifies CASSPRGTNGDTQYF. The chain combines TRBV7-3 with TRBJ2-3; 7 nucleotides agree with TRBD2. The CDR3 has 15 amino acids. V gave up 5 bases and J gave up 5 bases; unmatched junction bases: 10. The germline V gene encodes CDR1 SGHTA and CDR2 FQGTGA.